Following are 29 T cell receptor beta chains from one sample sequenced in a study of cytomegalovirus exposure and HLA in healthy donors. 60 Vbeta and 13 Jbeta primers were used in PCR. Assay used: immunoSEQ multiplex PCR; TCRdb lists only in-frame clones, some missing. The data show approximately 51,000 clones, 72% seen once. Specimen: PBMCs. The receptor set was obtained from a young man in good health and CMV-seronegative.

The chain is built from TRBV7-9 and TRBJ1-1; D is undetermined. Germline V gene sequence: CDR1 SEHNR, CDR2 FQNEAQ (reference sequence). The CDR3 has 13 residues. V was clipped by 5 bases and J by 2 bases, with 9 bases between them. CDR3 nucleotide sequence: TGTGCCAGCAGCCCTCAGATAAACACTGAAGCTTTCTTT. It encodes CASSPQINTEAFF.

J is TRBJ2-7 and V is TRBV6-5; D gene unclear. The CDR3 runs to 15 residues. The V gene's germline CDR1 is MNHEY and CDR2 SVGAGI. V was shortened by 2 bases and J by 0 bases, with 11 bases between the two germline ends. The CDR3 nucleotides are TGTGCCAGCAGTTACGATAGTGGCGGCTCCTACGAGCAGTACTTC. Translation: CASSYDSGGSYEQYF.

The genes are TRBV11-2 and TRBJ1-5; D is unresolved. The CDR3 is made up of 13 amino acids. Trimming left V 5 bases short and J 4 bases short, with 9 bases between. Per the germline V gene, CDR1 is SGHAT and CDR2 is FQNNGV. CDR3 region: CASSITENQPQHF. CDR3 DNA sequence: TGTGCCAGCAGCATAACAGAGAATCAGCCCCAGCATTTT.

The CDR3 bases are TGTGCCAGCAATCCTAGCGGAACCTCCTACGAGCAGTACTTC. Its protein is CASNPSGTSYEQYF. The V gene is TRBV6-5, the J gene TRBJ2-7; 7 bases are shared with TRBD2. This CDR3 has 14 residues. Germline values: CDR1 MNHEY, CDR2 SVGAGI. Trimming took 7 bases from V and 0 from J; bases not matched to a gene: 6.

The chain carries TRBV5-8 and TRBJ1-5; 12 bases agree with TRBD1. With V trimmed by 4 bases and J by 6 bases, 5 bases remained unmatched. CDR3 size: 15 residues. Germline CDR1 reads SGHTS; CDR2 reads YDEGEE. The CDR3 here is CASSPEGQGAQPQHF. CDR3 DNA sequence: TGTGCCAGCAGCCCAGAGGGACAGGGGGCTCAGCCCCAGCATTTT.

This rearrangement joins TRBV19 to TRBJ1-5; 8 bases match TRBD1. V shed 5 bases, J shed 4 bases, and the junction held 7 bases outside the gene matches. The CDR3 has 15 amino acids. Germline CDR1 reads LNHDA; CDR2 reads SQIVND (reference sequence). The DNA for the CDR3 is TGTGCCAGTAGTCCAGGGGGCAGGTCGAATCAGCCCCAGCATTTT. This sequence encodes CASSPGGRSNQPQHF. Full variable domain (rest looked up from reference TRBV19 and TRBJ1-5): DGGITQSPKYLFRKEGQNVTLSCEQNLNHDAMYWYRQDPGQGLRLIYYSQIVNDFQKGDIAEGYSVSREKKESFPLTVTSAQKNPTAFYLCASSPGGRSNQPQHFGDGTRLSIL.

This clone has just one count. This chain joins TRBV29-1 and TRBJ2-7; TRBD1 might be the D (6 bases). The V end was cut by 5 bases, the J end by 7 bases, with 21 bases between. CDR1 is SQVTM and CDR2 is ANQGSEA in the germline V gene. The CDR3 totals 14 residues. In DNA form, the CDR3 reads TGCAGCGTTCGGAACAGGGCCCACCAAGGGGAGCAGTACTTC. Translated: CSVRNRAHQGEQYF.

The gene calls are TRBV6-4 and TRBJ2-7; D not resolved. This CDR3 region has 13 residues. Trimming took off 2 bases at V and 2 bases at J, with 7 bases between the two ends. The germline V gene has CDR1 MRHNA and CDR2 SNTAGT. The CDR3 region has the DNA TGTGCCAGCAGTGACGGCAACCCCTACGAGCAGTACTTC. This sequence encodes CASSDGNPYEQYF.

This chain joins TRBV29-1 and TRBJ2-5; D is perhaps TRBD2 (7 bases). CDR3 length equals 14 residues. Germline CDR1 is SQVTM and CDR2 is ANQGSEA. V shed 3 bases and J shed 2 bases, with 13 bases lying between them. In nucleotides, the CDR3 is TGCAGCGTTGAGAGGGGGGGTCCTCAAGAGACCCAGTACTTC. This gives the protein CSVERGGPQETQYF.

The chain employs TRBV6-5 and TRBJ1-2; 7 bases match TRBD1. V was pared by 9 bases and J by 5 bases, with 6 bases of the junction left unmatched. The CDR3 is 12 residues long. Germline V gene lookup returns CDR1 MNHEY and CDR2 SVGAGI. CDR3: CASGDRAYGYTF. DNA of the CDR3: TGTGCCAGTGGCGACAGGGCTTATGGCTACACCTTC.

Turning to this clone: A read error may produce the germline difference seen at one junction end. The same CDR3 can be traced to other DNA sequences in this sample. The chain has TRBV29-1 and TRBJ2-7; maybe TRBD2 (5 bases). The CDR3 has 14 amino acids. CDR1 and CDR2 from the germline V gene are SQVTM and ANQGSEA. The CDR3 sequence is CSVVYGTRGDEQYF. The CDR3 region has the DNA TGCAGCGTTGTGTACGGTACTAGAGGCGACGAACAGTACTTC.

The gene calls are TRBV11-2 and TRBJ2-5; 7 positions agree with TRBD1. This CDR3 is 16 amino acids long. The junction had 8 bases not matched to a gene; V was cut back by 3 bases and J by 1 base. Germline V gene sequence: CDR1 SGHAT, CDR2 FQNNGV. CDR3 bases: TGTGCCAGCAGCTTTACAGGGGTTATTGGCCAAGAGACCCAGTACTTC. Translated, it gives CASSFTGVIGQETQYF.

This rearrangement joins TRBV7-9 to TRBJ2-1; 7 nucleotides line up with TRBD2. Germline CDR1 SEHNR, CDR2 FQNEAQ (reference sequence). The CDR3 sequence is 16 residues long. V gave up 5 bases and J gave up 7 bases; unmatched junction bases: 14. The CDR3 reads CASSPRDHTGRNEQFF. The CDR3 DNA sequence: TGTGCCAGCAGCCCCCGCGATCATACCGGGAGGAATGAGCAGTTCTTC.

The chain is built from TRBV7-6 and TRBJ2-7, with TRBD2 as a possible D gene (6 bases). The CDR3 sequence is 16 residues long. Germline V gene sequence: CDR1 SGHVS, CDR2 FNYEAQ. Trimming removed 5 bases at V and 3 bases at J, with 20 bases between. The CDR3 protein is CASSPLAGGDIYEQYF. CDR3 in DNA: TGTGCCAGCAGCCCCTTAGCCGGGGGAGACATCTACGAGCAGTACTTC.

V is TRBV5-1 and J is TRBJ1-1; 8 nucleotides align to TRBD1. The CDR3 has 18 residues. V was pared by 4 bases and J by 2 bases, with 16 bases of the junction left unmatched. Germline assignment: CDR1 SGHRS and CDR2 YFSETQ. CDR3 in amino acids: CASSRKGQGGGYNTEAFF. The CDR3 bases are TGCGCCAGCAGCCGTAAAGGACAGGGTGGAGGTTATAACACTGAAGCTTTCTTT.

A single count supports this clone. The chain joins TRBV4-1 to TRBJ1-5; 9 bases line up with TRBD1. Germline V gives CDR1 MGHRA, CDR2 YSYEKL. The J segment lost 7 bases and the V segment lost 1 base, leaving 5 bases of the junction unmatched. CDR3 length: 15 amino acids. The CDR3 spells CASSQVDRGRQPQHF. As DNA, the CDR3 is TGCGCCAGCAGCCAAGTCGACAGGGGGAGGCAGCCCCAGCATTTT.

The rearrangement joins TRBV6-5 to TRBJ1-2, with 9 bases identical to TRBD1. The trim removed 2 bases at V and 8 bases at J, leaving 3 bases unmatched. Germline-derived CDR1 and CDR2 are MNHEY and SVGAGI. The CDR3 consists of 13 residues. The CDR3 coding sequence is TGTGCCAGCAGTTACCGACAGGGGGTAGGCTACACCTTC. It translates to CASSYRQGVGYTF.

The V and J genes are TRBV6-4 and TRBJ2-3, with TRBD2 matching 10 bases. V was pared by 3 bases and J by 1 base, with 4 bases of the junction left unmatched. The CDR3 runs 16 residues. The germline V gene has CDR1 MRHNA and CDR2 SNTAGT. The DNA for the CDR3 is TGTGCCAGCAGTGAGGCTAGCGGGAGTGGCACAGATACGCAGTATTTT. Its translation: CASSEASGSGTDTQYF.

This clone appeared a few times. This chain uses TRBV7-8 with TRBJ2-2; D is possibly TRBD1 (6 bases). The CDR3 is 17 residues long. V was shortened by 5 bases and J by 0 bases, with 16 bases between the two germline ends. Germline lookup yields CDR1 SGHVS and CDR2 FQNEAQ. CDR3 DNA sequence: TGTGCCAGCAGCCGCAAACCGGGACAAACGAACACCGGGGAGCTGTTTTTT. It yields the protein CASSRKPGQTNTGELFF.

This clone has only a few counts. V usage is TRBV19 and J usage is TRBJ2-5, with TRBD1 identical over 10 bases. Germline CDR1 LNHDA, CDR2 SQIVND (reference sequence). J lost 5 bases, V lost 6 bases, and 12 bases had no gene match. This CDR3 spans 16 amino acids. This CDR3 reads CASSPRMTGGGETQYF. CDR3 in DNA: TGTGCCAGTAGCCCCCGAATGACAGGGGGCGGGGAGACCCAGTACTTC.

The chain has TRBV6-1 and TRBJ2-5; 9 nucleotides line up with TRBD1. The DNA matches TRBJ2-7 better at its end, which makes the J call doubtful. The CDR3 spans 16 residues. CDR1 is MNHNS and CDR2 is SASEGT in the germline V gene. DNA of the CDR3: TGTGCCAGCAGTGGGTTTAGGGACAGGGAGGGCTACGAGCAGTACTTC. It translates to CASSGFRDREGYEQYF.

The CDR3 is CASSPGGGLGTGELFF. The DNA for the CDR3 is TGTGCCAGCAGCCCCGGCGGGGGTTTGGGCACCGGGGAGCTGTTTTTT. J is TRBJ2-2 and V is TRBV5-4; 7 bases fit TRBD2. Germline assignment: CDR1 SGHNT and CDR2 YYREEE (reference sequence). Germline trimming cut 4 bases from V and 4 bases from J; bases unmatched to any gene: 10. CDR3 size: 16 residues. The whole variable domain, remainder taken from reference TRBV5-4 and TRBJ2-2, is ETGVTQSPTHLIKTRGQQVTLRCSSQSGHNTVSWYQQALGQGPQFIFQYYREEENGRGNFPPRFSGLQFPNYSSELNVNALELDDSALYLCASSPGGGLGTGELFFGEGSRLTVL.

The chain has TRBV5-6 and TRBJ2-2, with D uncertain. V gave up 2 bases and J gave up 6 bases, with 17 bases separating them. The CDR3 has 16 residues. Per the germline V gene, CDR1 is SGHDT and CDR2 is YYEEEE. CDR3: CASSFWQVDNPGELFF. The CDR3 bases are TGTGCCAGCAGCTTCTGGCAGGTTGACAACCCCGGGGAGCTGTTTTTT. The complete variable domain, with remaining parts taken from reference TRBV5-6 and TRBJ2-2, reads DAGVTQSPTHLIKTRGQQVTLRCSPKSGHDTVSWYQQALGQGPQFIFQYYEEEERQRGNFPDRFSGHQFPNYSSELNVNALLLGDSALYLCASSFWQVDNPGELFFGEGSRLTVL.

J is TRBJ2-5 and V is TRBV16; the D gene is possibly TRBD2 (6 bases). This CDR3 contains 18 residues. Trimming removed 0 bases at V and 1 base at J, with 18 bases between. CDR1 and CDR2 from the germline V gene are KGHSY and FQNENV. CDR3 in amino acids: CASSQSRGGALSQETQYF. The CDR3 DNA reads TGTGCCAGCAGCCAATCGCGCGGCGGGGCTTTATCCCAAGAGACCCAGTACTTC.

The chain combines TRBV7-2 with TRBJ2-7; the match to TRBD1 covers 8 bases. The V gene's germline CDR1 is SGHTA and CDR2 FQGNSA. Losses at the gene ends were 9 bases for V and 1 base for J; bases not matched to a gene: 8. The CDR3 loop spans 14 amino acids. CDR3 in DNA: TGTGCCAGTGCGCGGGGACAGGCTTCCTACGAGCAGTACTTC. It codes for CASARGQASYEQYF.

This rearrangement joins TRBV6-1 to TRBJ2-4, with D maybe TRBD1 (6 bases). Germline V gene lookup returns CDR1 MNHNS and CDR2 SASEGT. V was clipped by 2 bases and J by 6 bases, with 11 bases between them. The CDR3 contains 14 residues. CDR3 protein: CASSERQDGNIQYF. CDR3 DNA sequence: TGTGCCAGCAGTGAACGACAGGACGGAAACATTCAGTACTTC.

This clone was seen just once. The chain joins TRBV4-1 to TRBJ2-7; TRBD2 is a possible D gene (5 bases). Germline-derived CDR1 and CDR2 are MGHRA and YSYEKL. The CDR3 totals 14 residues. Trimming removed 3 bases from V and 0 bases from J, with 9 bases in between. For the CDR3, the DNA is TGCGCCAGCAGCCAGTCGGGGAGCTCCTACGAGCAGTACTTC. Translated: CASSQSGSSYEQYF.

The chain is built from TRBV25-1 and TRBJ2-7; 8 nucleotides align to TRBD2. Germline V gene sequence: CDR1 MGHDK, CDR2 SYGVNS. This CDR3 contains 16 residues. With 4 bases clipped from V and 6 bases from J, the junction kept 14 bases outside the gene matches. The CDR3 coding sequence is TGTGCCAGCAGTGCGTCCGCGGGGGGCTGGGTAAGCGAGCAGTACTTC. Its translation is CASSASAGGWVSEQYF.

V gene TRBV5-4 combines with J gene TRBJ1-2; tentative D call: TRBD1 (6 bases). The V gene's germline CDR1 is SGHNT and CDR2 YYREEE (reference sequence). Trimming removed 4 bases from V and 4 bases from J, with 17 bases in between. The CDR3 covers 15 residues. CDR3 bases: TGTGCCAGCAGCCAACCACAGGGCGCAACCTATGGCTACACCTTC. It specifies CASSQPQGATYGYTF.